These 8 T cell receptor beta chains were sequenced from one sample in a study of sequential checkpoint blockade in melanoma. Measured with immunoSEQ multiplex PCR; TCRdb has only the in-frame clones, and not every one. The sample holds around 18,000 clones; 69% are singletons and the top ten take over 15%. Treatment reported: randomized to nivolumab then ipilimumab (arm A) or the reverse (arm B). Sequenced here: CD8+ T cells sorted from blood (inferred from file names), sampled from a patient given nivolumab and ipilimumab in sequence. The receptors originated from a human donor with melanoma.

The rearrangement uses TRBV4-3 and TRBJ1-2; D ambiguous. The length of the CDR3 is 14 residues. From germline, CDR1 is LGHNA and CDR2 YSLEER. V was trimmed by 0 bases and J by 0 bases, leaving 5 bases between them. CDR3 loop: CASSQDLTNYGYTF. Here the CDR3 DNA reads TGCGCCAGCAGCCAAGATCTTACTAACTATGGCTACACCTTC.

J is TRBJ1-1 and V is TRBV13, with D possibly matching TRBD1 (6 bases). The germline gives CDR1 PRHDT, CDR2 FYEKMQ (reference sequence). The CDR3 sequence is 16 residues long. Trimming stripped 5 bases from V and 1 base from J, with 17 bases between. CDR3 nucleotides: TGTGCCAGCAGCCAACAACCCCCGGGACAGAACACTGAAGCTTTCTTT. As protein: CASSQQPPGQNTEAFF. Supplemented by reference TRBV13 and TRBJ1-1, the full variable domain reads AAGVIQSPRHLIKEKRETATLKCYPIPRHDTVYWYQQGPGQDPQFLISFYEKMQSDKGSIPDRFSAQQFSDYHSELNMSSLELGDSALYFCASSQQPPGQNTEAFFGQGTRLTVV.

V and J are TRBV6-5 and TRBJ2-1, with TRBD2 as a possible D gene (6 bases). This CDR3 has 16 residues. V lost 2 bases, J lost 8 bases, and 19 bases lay in between. Germline V gene lookup returns CDR1 MNHEY and CDR2 SVGAGI. The CDR3 sequence: CASSYMGGMEVDEQFF. CDR3 nucleotide sequence: TGTGCCAGCAGTTACATGGGGGGTATGGAAGTGGATGAGCAGTTCTTC.

V and J are TRBV7-6 and TRBJ2-5, with TRBD2 identical over 8 bases. This CDR3 has 16 amino acids. Germline V lookup: CDR1 SGHVS, CDR2 FNYEAQ. Unmatched junction bases numbered 10, after V lost 5 bases and J lost 2 bases. The DNA of the CDR3 is TGTGCCAGCAGCCCCGACCCGGGGGGGAGACAAGAGACCCAGTACTTC. This codes for CASSPDPGGRQETQYF.

The CDR3 protein is CASSLAWGGPTNEKLFF. In nucleotides, the CDR3 is TGCGCCAGCAGCTTGGCCTGGGGCGGACCAACTAATGAAAAACTGTTTTTT. This chain connects TRBV5-1 to TRBJ1-4; maybe TRBD1 (5 bases). CDR3 size: 17 residues. V gave up 0 bases and J gave up 0 bases, with 12 bases separating them. In germline, CDR1 is SGHRS, CDR2 YFSETQ.

The chain recombines TRBV2 with TRBJ1-4; weak D call: TRBD1 (5 bases). This CDR3 comprises 16 residues. Per the germline V gene, CDR1 is SNHLY and CDR2 is FYNNEI. The V end lost 4 bases, the J end lost 3 bases, and 15 bases lay between the germline ends. The CDR3 DNA sequence: TGTGCCAGCAGTGCCACCTCGGCCAGGGCTAATGAAAAACTGTTTTTT. This gives the protein CASSATSARANEKLFF.

The chain has TRBV28 and TRBJ2-1; D is possibly TRBD2 (5 bases). Germline CDR1 and CDR2: MDHEN and SYDVKM. With 5 bases removed from V and 5 bases from J, the gap between germline ends came to 16 bases. The CDR3 consists of 15 residues. The CDR3 protein is CASSTPGKPNNEQFF. In DNA, the CDR3 is TGTGCCAGCAGTACCCCCGGGAAACCAAACAATGAGCAGTTCTTC.

CDR3 nucleotide sequence: TGTGCCAGCAGTTTGGGAGGATTCAACACTGAAGCTTTCTTT. Translating it yields CASSLGGFNTEAFF. The genes are TRBV28 and TRBJ1-1; D ambiguous. V was clipped by 3 bases and J by 2 bases, with 10 bases between them. Germline CDR1 MDHEN, CDR2 SYDVKM. The CDR3 has 14 residues.